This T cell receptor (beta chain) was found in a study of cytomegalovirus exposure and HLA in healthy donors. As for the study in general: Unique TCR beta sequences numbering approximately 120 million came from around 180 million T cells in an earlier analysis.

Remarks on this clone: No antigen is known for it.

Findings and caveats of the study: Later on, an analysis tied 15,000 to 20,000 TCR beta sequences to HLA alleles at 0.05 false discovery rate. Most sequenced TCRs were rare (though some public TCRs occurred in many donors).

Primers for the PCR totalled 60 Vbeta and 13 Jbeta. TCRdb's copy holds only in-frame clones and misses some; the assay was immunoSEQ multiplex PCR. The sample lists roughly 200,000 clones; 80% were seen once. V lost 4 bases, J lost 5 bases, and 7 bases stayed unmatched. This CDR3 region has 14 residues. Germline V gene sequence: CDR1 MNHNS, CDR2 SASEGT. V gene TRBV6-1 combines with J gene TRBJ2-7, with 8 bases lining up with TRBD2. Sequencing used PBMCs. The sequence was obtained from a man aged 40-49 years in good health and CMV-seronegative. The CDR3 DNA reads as TGTGCCAGCAGTGGCGGGGGGACCCCGAACGAGCAGTACTTC. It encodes CASSGGGTPNEQYF.